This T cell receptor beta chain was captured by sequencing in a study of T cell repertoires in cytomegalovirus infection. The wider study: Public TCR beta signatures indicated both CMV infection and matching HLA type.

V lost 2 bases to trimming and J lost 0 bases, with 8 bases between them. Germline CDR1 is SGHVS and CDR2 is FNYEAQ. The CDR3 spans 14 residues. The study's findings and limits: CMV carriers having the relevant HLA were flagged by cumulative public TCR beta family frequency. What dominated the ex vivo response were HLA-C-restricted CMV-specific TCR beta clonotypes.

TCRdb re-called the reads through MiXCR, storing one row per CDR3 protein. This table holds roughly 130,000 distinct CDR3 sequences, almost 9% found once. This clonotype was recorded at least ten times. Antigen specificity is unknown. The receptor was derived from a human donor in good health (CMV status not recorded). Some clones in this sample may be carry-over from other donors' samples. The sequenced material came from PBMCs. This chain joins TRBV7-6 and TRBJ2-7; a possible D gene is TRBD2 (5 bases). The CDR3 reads CASSLLGISYEQYF. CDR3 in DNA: TGTGCCAGCAGCTTACTCGGGATCTCCTACGAGCAGTACTTC.